These 23 T cell receptor beta chains originate from one sample sequenced in a study of blood T cells in healthy people across ages. The authors ran a second PCR of roughly 6 to 12 cycles using a sample-barcoded 5' primer and a J-beta primer mix. MiXCR, applied by TCRdb to the 5' RACE reads, yields one record per CDR3 protein. The data contain 800,000 to 950,000 distinct CDR3 sequences, 35% to 40% of them singletons. Sequencing used blood. The receptors were sampled from a man younger than 35 in good health.

In its sample, this clonotype was seen a few times. The chain uses TRBV6-2 or TRBV6-3 and TRBJ1-1; D gene unclear. CDR1 and CDR2 (germline): MNHEY, SVGEGT. The CDR3 covers 11 residues. The ends were cut back, 0 bases at V and 8 bases at J, with 4 bases in the middle. The CDR3 DNA reads as TGTGCCAGCAGTTACTCGTGGGAAGCTTTCTTT. It yields the protein CASSYSWEAFF.

This clonotype has ten or more counts. V is TRBV19 and J is TRBJ2-5; possible D gene TRBD2, 6 bases. Trimming removed 3 bases from V and 2 bases from J, with 13 bases in between. Germline V gene data show CDR1 as LNHDA and CDR2 as SQIVND (reference sequence). The CDR3 totals 15 residues. The CDR3 region is CASSMGGWGQETQYF. For the CDR3, the DNA is TGTGCCAGTAGTATGGGAGGATGGGGGCAAGAGACCCAGTACTTC.

This clonotype appeared a few times. This sequence joins TRBV7-2 and TRBJ1-2, with TRBD1 as a possible D gene (6 bases). The length of the CDR3 is 15 residues. The V gene's germline CDR1 is SGHTA and CDR2 FQGNSA. Between the trimmed V and J ends, which lost 5 bases and 3 bases, there was a span of 16 bases. In DNA, the CDR3 is TGTGCCAGCAGCGCCCGGACAGAAGGCTACTATGGCTACACCTTC. This gives the protein CASSARTEGYYGYTF.

This rearrangement joins TRBV5-5 to TRBJ1-1; possibly TRBD1 for D (5 bases). This CDR3 is 13 amino acids long. Trimming removed 4 bases from V and 3 bases from J, with 10 bases in between. Looked up from germline, CDR1 is SGHKS and CDR2 is YYEKEE (reference sequence). CDR3 DNA: TGTGCCAGCAGCAAGAGACAGCACACTGAAGCTTTCTTT. Translation: CASSKRQHTEAFF. Combining the CDR3 with reference TRBV5-5 and TRBJ1-1 gives the whole variable domain DAGVTQSPTHLIKTRGQQVTLRCSPISGHKSVSWYQQVLGQGPQFIFQYYEKEERGRGNFPDRFSARQFPNYSSELNVNALLLGDSALYLCASSKRQHTEAFFGQGTRLTVV.

The chain is built from TRBV6-6 and TRBJ2-2; maybe TRBD1 (5 bases). This CDR3 is built from 15 residues. The germline V and J ends were trimmed by 2 bases and 1 base, with 8 bases remaining between them. Germline V gene sequence: CDR1 MNHNY, CDR2 SVGAGI (reference sequence). The DNA of the CDR3 is TGTGCCAGCAGTTACAGGGGCGGGAACACCGGGGAGCTGTTTTTT. Amino acid sequence: CASSYRGGNTGELFF.

J is TRBJ1-4 and V is TRBV12-3 or TRBV12-4; 8 bases fit TRBD1. The V segment lost 3 bases and the J segment 4 bases; nucleotides outside the gene matches: 13. The CDR3 is 18 residues long. This CDR3 reads CASSFEWGRTGLNEKLFF. The CDR3 coding sequence is TGTGCCAGCAGTTTTGAATGGGGGAGGACAGGGCTTAATGAAAAACTGTTTTTT.

DNA for the CDR3: TGCGCCAGCAGTGAGTGGGGGCCCCAAGAGACCCAGTACTTC. Amino acid sequence: CASSEWGPQETQYF. The chain uses TRBV10-2 and TRBJ2-5; possibly TRBD1 for D (6 bases). The CDR3 spans 14 residues. Trimming pared 1 base from V and 1 base from J, leaving 7 bases between. The V gene's germline CDR1 is WSHSY and CDR2 SAAADI.

This clonotype was counted many times. The gene calls are TRBV14 and TRBJ1-2, with D perhaps matching TRBD1 (5 bases). Germline values: CDR1 SGHDN, CDR2 FVKESK. The CDR3 has 15 residues. Between the trimmed V and J ends, which lost 1 base and 8 bases, there was a span of 17 bases. The CDR3 DNA sequence: TGTGCCAGCAGCCAAGTTTGGGACGGATCCTCAGGCTACACCTTC. Protein: CASSQVWDGSSGYTF.

The genes are TRBV6-2 or TRBV6-3 and TRBJ2-1; maybe TRBD1 (6 bases). The V end lost 6 bases, the J end lost 4 bases, and 19 bases lay between the germline ends. Germline V gene data show CDR1 as MNHEY and CDR2 as SVGEGT. The CDR3 extends over 16 amino acids. The CDR3 nucleotides are TGTGCCAGCAGATCCAGGGACACTACTTATTACAATGAGCAGTTCTTC. Encoded protein: CASRSRDTTYYNEQFF.

This sequence joins TRBV7-2 and TRBJ2-7; D is uncertain. This CDR3 has 13 amino acids. Germline loops: CDR1 SGHTA, CDR2 FQGNSA. Trimming removed 3 bases from V and 3 bases from J, with 9 bases in between. CDR3 DNA: TGTGCCAGCAGCTTTGCTGTGGACTACGAGCAGTACTTC. Translated: CASSFAVDYEQYF.

This clonotype turned up a few times. The chain joins TRBV20-1 to TRBJ2-5; the D gene is possibly TRBD1 (6 bases). Germline V CDR1 and CDR2: DFQATT, SNEGSKA (reference sequence). V gave up 6 bases and J gave up 3 bases, with 11 bases separating them. This CDR3 region has 12 residues. The CDR3 DNA reads TGCAGTGCCGTGGACAGAGAAGAGACCCAGTACTTC. As protein: CSAVDREETQYF.

This clonotype was counted many times. V and J are TRBV10-3 and TRBJ1-2; D is perhaps TRBD1 (6 bases). Between the trimmed V and J ends, which lost 10 bases and 8 bases, there was a span of 17 bases. From germline, CDR1 is ENHRY and CDR2 SYGVKD. This CDR3 region has 12 residues. The CDR3 DNA follows: TGTGCCACTGGGGGCCAGACGGGCGGCTACACCTTC. This translates into CATGGQTGGYTF.

The chain carries TRBV6-5 and TRBJ2-1, with D tentatively TRBD2 (5 bases). Looked up from germline, CDR1 is MNHEY and CDR2 is SVGAGI. V dropped 0 bases and J dropped 6 bases, with 12 bases sitting between them. CDR3 size: 15 residues. CDR3 sequence: CASSYSGGGSNEQFF. CDR3 coding DNA: TGTGCCAGCAGTTACTCGGGTGGCGGGTCCAATGAGCAGTTCTTC.

This clonotype was observed a few times. This chain links TRBV12-3 or TRBV12-4 with TRBJ2-1, with 14 nucleotides matching TRBD2. The CDR3 runs to 17 residues. Trimming took 6 bases from V and 5 from J; bases not matched to a gene: 9. CDR3 in amino acids: CASSSGLAGGRDNEQFF. CDR3 DNA sequence: TGTGCCAGCAGCTCCGGACTAGCGGGGGGCCGGGACAATGAGCAGTTCTTC.

This clonotype has a handful of counts. The gene calls are TRBV29-1 and TRBJ2-1, with 9 bases lining up with TRBD2. The CDR3 loop spans 14 amino acids. Germline lookup yields CDR1 SQVTM and CDR2 ANQGSEA. After removal of 4 bases from V and 4 bases from J, the junction contained 5 bases not matched to a gene. The CDR3 loop reads CSVGLAGHYNEQFF. DNA for the CDR3: TGCAGCGTTGGGCTAGCGGGGCATTACAATGAGCAGTTCTTC.

The chain links TRBV6-2 or TRBV6-3 to TRBJ1-5; 9 bases match TRBD1. This CDR3 comprises 20 residues. CDR1 and CDR2 (germline): MNHEY, SVGEGT. Trimming at V came to 2 bases and at J to 3 bases, leaving 17 bases not matched to a gene. Here the CDR3 reads CASSYQPGQGSLNYNQPQHF. The CDR3 DNA follows: TGTGCCAGCAGTTACCAACCGGGACAGGGCTCCTTAAATTACAATCAGCCCCAGCATTTT.

The chain recombines TRBV7-2 with TRBJ2-5; possibly TRBD1 for D (5 bases). The DNA end is a closer match to TRBJ2-7, so the J assignment may be wrong. Germline CDR1 is SGHTA and CDR2 is FQGNSA. There are 16 residues in the CDR3. The CDR3 protein is CASSLVGTDKAYEQYF. The CDR3 DNA reads TGTGCCAGCAGCTTAGTCGGTACGGACAAGGCCTACGAGCAGTACTTC.

The chain carries TRBV20-1 and TRBJ2-7; TRBD1 might be the D (5 bases). V lost 4 bases and J lost 1, with 14 bases in between. The CDR3 contains 14 residues. Per germline, CDR1 DFQATT and CDR2 SNEGSKA (reference sequence). The CDR3 loop is CSAITGDLSYEQYF. The CDR3 coding sequence is TGCAGTGCTATCACAGGAGACCTTTCCTACGAGCAGTACTTC.

In its sample, this clonotype was seen once. The gene calls are TRBV11-2 and TRBJ2-1, with D uncertain. The ends were cut back, 3 bases at V and 8 bases at J, with 17 bases in the middle. CDR1 and CDR2 from the germline V gene are SGHAT and FQNNGV. This CDR3 is built from 15 residues. The CDR3 is CASSFSRNPGYEQFF. CDR3 nucleotide sequence: TGTGCCAGCAGCTTTAGCCGAAATCCGGGCTATGAGCAGTTCTTC.

In its sample, this clonotype was seen a few times. The J gene is TRBJ1-2, the V gene TRBV7-2; 8 positions match TRBD1. Losses at the gene ends were 1 base for V and 3 bases for J; bases not matched to a gene: 7. The CDR3 has 16 amino acids. Germline V gene sequence: CDR1 SGHTA, CDR2 FQGNSA. The CDR3: CASSLGQGRTYYGYTF. The CDR3 nucleotides read TGTGCCAGCAGCTTAGGACAGGGGCGCACGTACTATGGCTACACCTTC.

V and J are TRBV18 and TRBJ2-3, with unresolved D. Trimming stripped 2 bases from V and 2 bases from J, with 8 bases between. Germline assignment: CDR1 KGHSH and CDR2 LQKENI. The CDR3 spans 14 residues. The DNA for the CDR3 is TGTGCCAGCTCACCAGGGGAAGACACAGATACGCAGTATTTT. Translated, it gives CASSPGEDTDTQYF.

The chain links TRBV12-3 or TRBV12-4 to TRBJ2-1, with D perhaps matching TRBD2 (6 bases). V lost 11 bases, J lost 9 bases, and 11 bases lay in between. This CDR3 has 10 amino acids. For the CDR3, the DNA is TGTGCCCCGGGGAGGAGTGAGCAGTTCTTC. Amino acid sequence: CAPGRSEQFF.

The rearrangement joins TRBV6-5 to TRBJ1-5; 11 bases agree with TRBD1. Germline assignment: CDR1 MNHEY and CDR2 SVGAGI. V lost 7 bases and J lost 4; bases outside the gene matches: 6. CDR3 length: 15 residues. DNA of the CDR3: TGTGCCAGCACCACGGGACAGGGGGAGAATCAGCCCCAGCATTTT. Translated, it gives CASTTGQGENQPQHF.